A selection of T cell receptor beta chains follows, all from one sample in a study of T cell changes during pregnancy in multiple sclerosis. TCRdb's table, derived via immunoSEQ multiplex PCR, lists solely in-frame clones and lacks some. The profile shows tens of thousands of clones, roughly 92% of them singletons. The specimen comprised peripheral blood, sampled in the second trimester of pregnancy. These receptors came from a female donor with multiple sclerosis, enrolled in a pregnancy study. The conserved cysteine and the conserved F or W are not part of the CDR3 here. The order of the fields is V gene, clone size, CDR3 protein. Only part of the rows carry a size: once, few, many, or a class if the clone is expanded.

V gene: TRBV4-1
clone size: NA
CDR3 protein: ASSQRRFDEKLF

V gene: TRBV7-2
clone size: NA
CDR3 protein: ASSLGGAGAYGYT

V gene: TRBV4-1
clone size: NA
CDR3 protein: ASSQTRDRTPYEQY

V gene: TRBV7-9
clone size: NA
CDR3 protein: ASSLVRGSRTGELF

V gene: TRBV6-4
clone size: NA
CDR3 protein: ASSDSAGGPDTQY

V gene: TRBV10-1
clone size: NA
CDR3 protein: AIEHRRTVLTDTQY

V gene: TRBV7-3
clone size: NA
CDR3 protein: ASSLRAGVWNEQF

V gene: TRBV9
clone size: NA
CDR3 protein: ASSSLRQGLARQF

V gene: TRBV27
clone size: NA
CDR3 protein: ASSIALGWPQH

V gene: TRBV5-1
clone size: NA
CDR3 protein: ASSPRGHNEQF

V gene: TRBV28
clone size: NA
CDR3 protein: ASRLNRGKGDYGYT

V gene: TRBV9
clone size: once
CDR3 protein: ASSSPIGDRGQETQY

V gene: TRBV13
clone size: once
CDR3 protein: ASSTTGTGSYNEQF

V gene: TRBV7-9
clone size: NA
CDR3 protein: ASSPGVQTANYGYT

V gene: TRBV7-8
clone size: NA
CDR3 protein: ASSSRQGKLF

V gene: TRBV9
clone size: few
CDR3 protein: ASSQGADSYEQY

V gene: TRBV25-1
clone size: NA
CDR3 protein: ASSDKGGVRGYT

V gene: TRBV4-1
clone size: NA
CDR3 protein: ASSLTGFENTIY

V gene: TRBV27
clone size: NA
CDR3 protein: ASSLQGNEQY

V gene: TRBV4-1
clone size: few
CDR3 protein: ASSQETGVNEQF

V gene: TRBV28
clone size: NA
CDR3 protein: ASSLRYEQF

V gene: TRBV2
clone size: NA
CDR3 protein: ASSSLSSYEQY

V gene: TRBV5-4
clone size: NA
CDR3 protein: ASSLGGLGETQY

V gene: TRBV2
clone size: NA
CDR3 protein: ASHLLAGNYNEQF

V gene: TRBV11-2
clone size: NA
CDR3 protein: ASSLLQGYNEQY

V gene: TRBV28
clone size: once
CDR3 protein: ASSFLEGLEFAGELF

V gene: TRBV5-1
clone size: NA
CDR3 protein: ASSPTLTSGSSYEQY

V gene: TRBV2
clone size: once
CDR3 protein: ASSSPQGESQPQH

V gene: TRBV2
clone size: NA
CDR3 protein: ASSFSGVDTGELF

V gene: TRBV5-1
clone size: NA
CDR3 protein: ASSLLTAGVGEQY

V gene: TRBV13
clone size: NA
CDR3 protein: ASSRTSGRGYNEQF

V gene: TRBV10-3
clone size: NA
CDR3 protein: AISANRGAPNTGELF

V gene: TRBV6-5
clone size: NA
CDR3 protein: ASAAMSVWEKLF

V gene: TRBV5-4
clone size: NA
CDR3 protein: ASSHQSDAAAT

V gene: TRBV5-5
clone size: NA
CDR3 protein: ASSFSAAGNQPQH

V gene: TRBV9
clone size: NA
CDR3 protein: ASSVGGMNTEAF

V gene: TRBV2
clone size: NA
CDR3 protein: ASNTGREETQY

V gene: TRBV7-9
clone size: NA
CDR3 protein: ASSFPGTGYYEQY

V gene: TRBV19
clone size: NA
CDR3 protein: ASRSGTGRGGSEQY

V gene: TRBV5-1
clone size: NA
CDR3 protein: ASSLVAGVNEQF

V gene: TRBV5-4
clone size: NA
CDR3 protein: ASSFKGQGTQETQY

V gene: TRBV6-1
clone size: NA
CDR3 protein: ASSEFGSGGKQY

V gene: TRBV5-1
clone size: NA
CDR3 protein: ASSGRGVTEAF

V gene: TRBV28
clone size: NA
CDR3 protein: ASSLISGTSYNEQF

V gene: TRBV18
clone size: NA
CDR3 protein: ASSPRRDGGQEGQPQH

V gene: TRBV7-9
clone size: NA
CDR3 protein: ASSLGAGAQETQY

V gene: TRBV7-8
clone size: NA
CDR3 protein: ASSQRTSGSTDTQY

V gene: TRBV30
clone size: NA
CDR3 protein: AWVREGENYGYT

V gene: TRBV7-3
clone size: NA
CDR3 protein: ASSAGGGEQY

V gene: TRBV6-5
clone size: few
CDR3 protein: ASSYGGRYSNQPQH